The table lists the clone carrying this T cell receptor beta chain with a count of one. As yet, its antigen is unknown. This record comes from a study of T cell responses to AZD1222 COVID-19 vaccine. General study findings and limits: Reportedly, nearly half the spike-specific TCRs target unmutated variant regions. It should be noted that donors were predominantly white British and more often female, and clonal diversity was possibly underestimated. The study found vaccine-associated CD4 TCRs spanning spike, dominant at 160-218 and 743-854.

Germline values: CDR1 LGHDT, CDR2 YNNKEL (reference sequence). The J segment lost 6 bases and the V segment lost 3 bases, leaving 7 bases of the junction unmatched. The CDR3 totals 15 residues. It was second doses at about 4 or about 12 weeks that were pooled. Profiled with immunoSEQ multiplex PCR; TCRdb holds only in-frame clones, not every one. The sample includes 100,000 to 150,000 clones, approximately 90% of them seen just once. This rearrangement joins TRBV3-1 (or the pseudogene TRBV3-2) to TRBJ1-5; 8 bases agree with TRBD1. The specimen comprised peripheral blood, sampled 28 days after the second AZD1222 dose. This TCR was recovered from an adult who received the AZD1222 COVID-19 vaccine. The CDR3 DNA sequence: TGTGCCAGCAGCCAGTCGACAGGGGTAAGTCAGCCCCAGCATTTT. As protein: CASSQSTGVSQPQHF.